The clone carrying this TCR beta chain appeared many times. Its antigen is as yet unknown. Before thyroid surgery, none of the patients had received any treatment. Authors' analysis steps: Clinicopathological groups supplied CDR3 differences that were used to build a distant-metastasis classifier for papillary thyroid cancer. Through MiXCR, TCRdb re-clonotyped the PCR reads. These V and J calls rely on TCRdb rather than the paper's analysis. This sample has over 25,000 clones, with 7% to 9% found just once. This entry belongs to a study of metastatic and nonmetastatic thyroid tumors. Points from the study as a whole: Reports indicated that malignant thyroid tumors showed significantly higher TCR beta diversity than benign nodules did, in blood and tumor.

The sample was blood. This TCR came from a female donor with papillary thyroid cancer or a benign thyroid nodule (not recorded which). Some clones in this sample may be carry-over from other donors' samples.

CDR3 loop: CASQNGLAGTGELFF. In DNA form, the CDR3 reads TGCGCCAGCCAAAACGGACTAGCGGGGACCGGGGAGCTGTTTTTT. The chain uses TRBV10-1 and TRBJ2-2; 12 positions match TRBD2. The CDR3 totals 15 residues. Per germline, CDR1 WNHNN and CDR2 SYGVQD (reference sequence). V lost 8 bases to trimming and J lost 5 bases; unmatched junction nucleotides: 6.